The rows below give T cell receptor beta chains drawn from one sample of a study of control samples from healthy donors and cancer patients. Assay: immunoSEQ multiplex PCR; the TCRdb copy retains only in-frame clones and omits some. The top ten hold roughly 1.5% of the sample, which has around 170,000 clones, approximately 94% seen once. What was sequenced was blood. The receptors here all came from a man aged 30-40 years in good health. Both conserved end residues are part of each CDR3. The D gene is left open where the match is weak. The size field is filled for only some rows; it gives once, few, many or a size class.

j_call,clone_size,v_call,d_call,cdr3_nt,cdr3_aa
TRBJ1-2,.,TRBV3-1/TRBV3-2,.,TGTGCCAGCAGCCCACCAGAAGGCTCGCGGCATGGCTACACCTTC,CASSPPEGSRHGYTF
TRBJ2-7,.,TRBV11-2,TRBD1,TGTGCCAGCAGCTTAGATACCGGGACAGGGTTATACGAGCAGTACTTC,CASSLDTGTGLYEQYF
TRBJ1-5,few,TRBV27,.,TGTGCCAGCAGTTTATCTGGAGTCTGGCAGCCCCAGCATTTT,CASSLSGVWQPQHF
TRBJ2-3,.,TRBV19,.,TGTGCCAGCGCACCCCGGGACTTCCTTACAGGGCCAGATACGCAGTATTTT,CASAPRDFLTGPDTQYF
TRBJ1-1,.,TRBV6-5,TRBD1,TGTGCCAGCTGGGGCAGGGGGCGGCCTGAAGCTTTCTTT,CASWGRGRPEAFF
TRBJ2-3,.,TRBV10-1,TRBD1,TGCGCCAGCAGTGAGTCGAGAGGGGGCGGCACAGATACGCAGTATTTT,CASSESRGGGTDTQYF
TRBJ2-7,.,TRBV3-1/TRBV3-2,TRBD2,TGTGCCAGCAGCCCCTTAGCGGGAGGGCCTTACGAGCAGTACTTC,CASSPLAGGPYEQYF
TRBJ2-3,once,TRBV2,.,TGTGCCAGCTCGATTTCGATTACTAGCACAGATACGCAGTATTTT,CASSISITSTDTQYF
TRBJ1-2,.,TRBV2,.,TGTGCCAGCAGTTGGGACGGAGCTAACTATGGCTACACCTTC,CASSWDGANYGYTF
TRBJ1-5,.,TRBV7-9,TRBD1,TGTGCCAGCAGCTCAACCAGACAGGGGAAAAATCAGCCCCAGCATTTT,CASSSTRQGKNQPQHF
TRBJ1-6,.,TRBV19,TRBD1,TGTGCCAGTAGTATTTCGGCAGGGGGCCGATCACCCCTCCACTTT,CASSISAGGRSPLHF
TRBJ2-3,few,TRBV7-9,.,TGTGCCAGCAGCCCCCAGGCTGATACGCAGTATTTT,CASSPQADTQYF
TRBJ1-1,few,TRBV14,TRBD1,TGTGCCAGCAGCCACGACAGGGGTGAAGCTTTCTTT,CASSHDRGEAFF
TRBJ1-3,.,TRBV19,.,TGTGCCAGTACTTTGGGCAGGGCCTCTGGAAACACCATATATTTT,CASTLGRASGNTIYF
TRBJ2-1,.,TRBV2,.,TGTGCCAGCAGTGTTCTAGTCTCCGGGTCTGGTGAGCAGTTCTTC,CASSVLVSGSGEQFF
TRBJ2-1,.,TRBV7-2,TRBD2,TGTGCCAGCAGCTCTGGCCCCCAGCGGGGGGGGACCAATGAGCAGTTCTTC,CASSSGPQRGGTNEQFF
TRBJ2-1,few,TRBV3-1/TRBV3-2,.,TGTGCCAGCAGCCAAGATAGATATGAGCAGTTCTTC,CASSQDRYEQFF
TRBJ1-4,few,TRBV5-5,.,TGTGCCAGCAGCTCCAAAGGTGGGAGTGTTAATGAAAAACTGTTTTTT,CASSSKGGSVNEKLFF
TRBJ2-3,.,TRBV6-4,.,TGTGCCAGCAGTGTCCAGGGTGGCACAGATACGCAGTATTTT,CASSVQGGTDTQYF
TRBJ1-2,once,TRBV9,.,TGTGCCAGCAGTTCCGGGGGGCTCTATGGCTACACCTTC,CASSSGGLYGYTF
TRBJ1-1,.,TRBV6-1,.,TGTGCCAGCAGTGAAGATGGATCCGTGGGAACTGAAGCTTTCTTT,CASSEDGSVGTEAFF
TRBJ1-4,.,TRBV15,.,TGTGCCACCAGCAGAGTATGGGATGGGAGAAATGAAAAACTGTTTTTT,CATSRVWDGRNEKLFF
TRBJ2-1,.,TRBV6-1,.,TGTGCCAGCAGTGAAGCGGCAGGGGCCCCCTACAATGAGCAGTTCTTC,CASSEAAGAPYNEQFF
TRBJ1-1,.,TRBV5-1,.,TGCGCCAGCAGCTACTCAGGGAGGGACACTGAAGCTTTCTTT,CASSYSGRDTEAFF
TRBJ1-6,.,TRBV9,.,TGTGCCAGCAGCGTAACTGCGCAAAATTCACCCCTCCACTTT,CASSVTAQNSPLHF
TRBJ1-2,.,TRBV7-2,.,TGTGCCAGCAGTAACAATAACTATGGCTACACCTTC,CASSNNNYGYTF
TRBJ2-7,once,TRBV4-2,.,TGTGCCAGCAGCCAATTAGTACAGGCGACCTACGAGCAGTACTTC,CASSQLVQATYEQYF
TRBJ1-6,few,TRBV30,.,TGTGCCTGGAGTCGGGAGGGAGGGACCCCTTCGTCACCCCTCCACTTT,CAWSREGGTPSSPLHF
TRBJ2-7,once,TRBV5-6,.,TGTGCCAGCAGCTTGAAACCCCTTGGATACGAGCAGTACTTC,CASSLKPLGYEQYF
TRBJ1-1,.,TRBV27,.,TGTGCCAGCAGTTTAGGTCCAGGTCCGAACACTGAAGCTTTCTTT,CASSLGPGPNTEAFF
TRBJ2-7,once,TRBV12-3/TRBV12-4,.,TGTGCCAGCAGTTTCGGGGGGCACGAGCAGTACTTC,CASSFGGHEQYF
TRBJ2-5,.,TRBV24-1,TRBD1,TGTGCCACCAGTGACCCAGGGACAGGGGGAGAGACCCAGTACTTC,CATSDPGTGGETQYF
TRBJ1-4,.,TRBV7-9,.,TGTGCCAGCAGCTTAGGGGCAGGATCTGAAAAACTGTTTTTT,CASSLGAGSEKLFF
TRBJ1-3,few,TRBV13,.,TGTGCCAGCAGCTTAGGCAGGGCTGGAAACACCATATATTTT,CASSLGRAGNTIYF
TRBJ1-3,.,TRBV3-1/TRBV3-2,.,TGTGCCAGCAGCCACTTGGCCTCTGGAAACACCATATATTTT,CASSHLASGNTIYF
TRBJ2-7,.,TRBV5-1,.,TGCGCCAGCAGCTTGGAGAGCGAGCAGTACTTC,CASSLESEQYF
TRBJ1-5,.,TRBV19,TRBD1,TGTGCCAGTAATAAACAGGGGGGATTTAATCAGCCCCAGCATTTT,CASNKQGGFNQPQHF
TRBJ1-2,.,TRBV7-9,TRBD1,TGTGCCAGCAGCTTAGTCAGGACAGGGGGAAATGGCTACACCTTC,CASSLVRTGGNGYTF
TRBJ1-5,.,TRBV6-1,.,TGTGCCAGCAGTGATCAGAGCTACAATCAGCCCCAGCATTTT,CASSDQSYNQPQHF
TRBJ1-5,once,TRBV12-5,TRBD1,TGTGCTAGTGGTTTGTTTCTCGGGACAGGTTACTCTCAGCCCCAGCATTTT,CASGLFLGTGYSQPQHF
TRBJ1-1,once,TRBV28,TRBD1,TGTGCCAGCAGTCAGGGAGACGCCGGGACAGTCACTGAAGCTTTCTTT,CASSQGDAGTVTEAFF
TRBJ1-4,.,TRBV7-9,TRBD1,TGTGCCAGCAGCGGACCGGGACAGGGGCATGAAAAACTGTTTTTT,CASSGPGQGHEKLFF
TRBJ1-2,.,TRBV6-1,.,TGTGCCAGCAGTGAAGCCGCGTGGGGGTCCACTAACTATGGCTACACCTTC,CASSEAAWGSTNYGYTF
TRBJ1-2,.,TRBV2,TRBD1,TGTGCCAGCAGCTCCTCCCGGGACAGGGGACCTTCCTACACCTTC,CASSSSRDRGPSYTF
TRBJ1-4,.,TRBV7-9,.,TGTGCCAGCAGCCTACAGGGTGAAAAACTGTTTTTT,CASSLQGEKLFF
TRBJ1-1,.,TRBV29-1,.,TGCAGCGCCGATAGGGGAAACACTGAAGCTTTCTTT,CSADRGNTEAFF
TRBJ2-7,.,TRBV10-2,.,TGCGCCAGCAGTGAGAGGCAGATCCCCAACGAGCAGTACTTC,CASSERQIPNEQYF
TRBJ2-7,few,TRBV4-1,TRBD1,TGCGCCAGCAGTTCCACAGGGGTCGAGCAGTACTTC,CASSSTGVEQYF